The T cell receptor beta chain described here comes from a study of cytomegalovirus exposure and HLA in healthy donors. Amplification used 60 Vbeta primers and 13 Jbeta primers. Profiling relied on immunoSEQ multiplex PCR, and the TCRdb table lists in-frame clones only, not all of them. This table holds about 160,000 clones, about 79% found once. This clone was seen a few times. Looked up from germline, CDR1 is SGHTA and CDR2 is FQGNSA. This CDR3 comprises 13 residues. V lost 8 bases, J lost 0 bases, and 8 bases lay in between. Sequencing input: PBMCs. The chain is built from TRBV7-2 and TRBJ1-3, with D uncertain. The receptor was derived from a woman aged 50 to 60 in good health and CMV-seropositive. The CDR3 loop reads CASSPVSGNTIYF. In DNA form, the CDR3 reads TGTGCCAGCTCCCCGGTCTCTGGAAACACCATATATTTT.